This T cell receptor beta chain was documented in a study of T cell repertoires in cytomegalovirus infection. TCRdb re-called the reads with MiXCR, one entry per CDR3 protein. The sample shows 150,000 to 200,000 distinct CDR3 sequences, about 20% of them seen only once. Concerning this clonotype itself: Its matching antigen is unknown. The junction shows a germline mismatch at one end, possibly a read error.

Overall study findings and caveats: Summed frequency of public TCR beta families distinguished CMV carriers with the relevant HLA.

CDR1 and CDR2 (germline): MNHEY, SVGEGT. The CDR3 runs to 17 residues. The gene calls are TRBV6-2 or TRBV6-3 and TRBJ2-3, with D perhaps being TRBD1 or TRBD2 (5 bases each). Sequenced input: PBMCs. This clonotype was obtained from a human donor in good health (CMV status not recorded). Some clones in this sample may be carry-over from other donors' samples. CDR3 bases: TGTGCCAGCGGTTACTCGGGGCAGGGTTCGTTGGTAGATACGCAGTATTTT. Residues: CASGYSGQGSLVDTQYF.